These T cell receptor beta chains were read from a single sample in a study of blood T cells in healthy people across ages. Each CDR3 protein gets one entry after TCRdb re-called the 5' RACE reads with MiXCR. In the table there are almost 1 million distinct CDR3 sequences, just over 50% of which are singletons. Input material: blood. These receptors originate from a woman in her fifties or sixties in good health. Both conserved end residues are part of each CDR3. D genes are given only for firm matches. Where a row states a size, it is once, few, many or the class of an expanded clone; other rows omit it.

NA | TRBJ2-7 | TRBV4-1 | NA | CASSQGGGETYEQYF | TGCGCCAGCAGCCAAGGTGGAGGGGAGACCTACGAGCAGTACTTC
TRBD1 | TRBJ2-5 | TRBV7-9 | NA | CASSSGTGALRQETQYF | TGTGCCAGCAGCTCAGGGACAGGGGCGCTAAGGCAAGAGACCCAGTACTTC
NA | TRBJ1-4 | TRBV11-2 | NA | CASSPLGVGRSNEKLFF | TGTGCCAGCAGCCCACTTGGAGTTGGGAGGTCTAATGAAAAACTGTTTTTT
NA | TRBJ2-1 | TRBV29-1 | NA | CSAALPITSREQFF | TGCAGCGCCGCCTTACCCATAACTAGCAGGGAGCAGTTCTTC
NA | TRBJ2-3 | TRBV24-1 | NA | CATRGGTATDTQYF | TGTGCCACCAGAGGAGGGACAGCGACAGATACGCAGTATTTT
TRBD1 | TRBJ2-5 | TRBV5-5 | few | CASSNRDRSQETQYF | TGTGCCAGCAGCAACAGGGACAGATCGCAAGAGACCCAGTACTTC
TRBD2 | TRBJ2-1 | TRBV7-9 | NA | CASSSGLAGLSYNEQFF | TGTGCCAGCAGCTCAGGACTAGCGGGACTTTCCTACAATGAGCAGTTCTTC
NA | TRBJ1-4 | TRBV3-1 | NA | CASSQSDWDEKLFF | TGTGCCAGCAGCCAAAGCGACTGGGATGAAAAACTGTTTTTT
NA | TRBJ2-7 | TRBV28 | few | CASSSADWLGEQYF | TGTGCCAGCAGTTCCGCTGACTGGCTTGGGGAGCAGTACTTC
NA | TRBJ1-5 | TRBV27 | NA | CASSLFRSQPQHF | TGTGCCAGCAGTTTATTTAGGTCTCAGCCCCAGCATTTT
TRBD1 | TRBJ2-3 | TRBV7-9 | NA | CASSGGQGRSDTQYF | TGTGCCAGCAGCGGGGGACAGGGGAGGTCAGATACGCAGTATTTT
TRBD2 | TRBJ2-4 | TRBV28 | NA | CASSCGSRNIQYF | TGTGCCAGCAGCTGCGGGAGTCGGAACATTCAGTACTTC
NA | TRBJ2-7 | TRBV6-2/TRBV6-3 | NA | CASTGTSDEQYF | TGTGCCAGTACCGGGACTTCCGACGAGCAGTACTTC
NA | TRBJ2-3 | TRBV12-3/TRBV12-4 | NA | CASRAGRADAQYF | TGTGCCAGCAGGGCTGGACGCGCGGATGCGCAGTATTTT
NA | TRBJ2-3 | TRBV10-2 | once | CASSESWGTDTQYF | TGCGCCAGCAGTGAAAGTTGGGGCACAGATACGCAGTATTTT
NA | TRBJ1-6 | TRBV21-1 | few | CASRSPRSSSPLHF | TGTGCCAGCAGGAGCCCACGGAGTAGTTCACCCCTCCACTTT
NA | TRBJ1-5 | TRBV29-1 | NA | CSVQEAGLGYQPQHF | TGCAGCGTTCAGGAGGCAGGTCTGGGGTATCAGCCCCAGCATTTT
TRBD2 | TRBJ2-5 | TRBV15 | NA | CATSRRTSGSGRKTQYF | TGTGCCACCAGCAGACGGACTAGCGGGAGCGGGAGAAAGACCCAGTACTTC
TRBD2 | TRBJ2-2 | TRBV20-1 | few | CSAMDGGRANTGELFF | TGCAGTGCTATGGACGGCGGGAGGGCGAACACCGGGGAGCTGTTTTTT
TRBD2 | TRBJ2-3 | TRBV20-1 | NA | CSASGGAVDTQYF | TGCAGTGCTAGCGGGGGGGCTGTAGATACGCAGTATTTT
NA | TRBJ2-2 | TRBV5-4 | few | CASSPGELFF | TGTGCCAGCAGCCCCGGGGAGCTGTTTTTT
NA | TRBJ2-5 | TRBV14 | NA | CASSRLTKDLNLQETQYF | TGTGCCAGCAGCCGGCTAACTAAGGACCTCAACCTTCAAGAGACCCAGTACTTC
NA | TRBJ2-7 | TRBV4-1 | NA | CANSQGTHYEQYF | TGCGCCAACAGCCAAGGTACCCATTACGAGCAGTACTTC
TRBD2 | TRBJ2-5 | TRBV3-1 | NA | CASSQEINGLEAGETQYF | TGTGCCAGCAGCCAAGAAATCAACGGACTAGAGGCTGGCGAGACCCAGTACTTC
TRBD2 | TRBJ2-7 | TRBV29-1 | NA | CSVARASGTYVQYF | TGCAGCGTCGCCAGGGCTAGCGGGACCTACGTGCAGTACTTC
NA | TRBJ2-7 | TRBV7-6 | NA | CASSLQEVAYNEQYF | TGTGCCAGCAGCCTCCAGGAGGTGGCCTACAATGAGCAGTACTTC
TRBD2 | TRBJ2-7 | TRBV29-1 | NA | CSAQRPGLSSYEQYF | TGCAGCGCACAGCGTCCGGGACTATCCTCCTACGAGCAGTACTTC
NA | TRBJ1-1 | TRBV20-1 | NA | CSASSGMTEAFF | TGCAGTGCTTCGTCCGGTATGACTGAAGCTTTCTTT
NA | TRBJ2-7 | TRBV10-2 | few | CASSGVAVSSYEQYF | TGCGCCAGCAGTGGTGTTGCGGTAAGCTCCTACGAGCAGTACTTC
NA | TRBJ2-1 | TRBV7-2 | few | CASSLALGGNEQFF | TGTGCCAGCAGCTTAGCGCTTGGGGGCAATGAGCAGTTCTTC
TRBD2 | TRBJ2-1 | TRBV5-1 | few | CASSSLPLAGVSSAHNEQFF | TGCGCCAGCAGCTCCCTCCCACTAGCGGGAGTGTCTTCCGCCCACAATGAGCAGTTCTTC
NA | TRBJ2-7 | TRBV29-1 | few | CSVEVEWEAPSSYEQYF | TGCAGCGTTGAAGTGGAATGGGAGGCCCCAAGCTCCTACGAGCAGTACTTC
NA | TRBJ2-3 | TRBV7-2 | NA | CASSPYRTEEQYF | TGTGCCAGCAGCCCCTACCGGACAGAGGAGCAGTATTTT
TRBD1 | TRBJ2-1 | TRBV27 | once | CASCDRGNEQFF | TGTGCCAGCTGCGACAGGGGAAATGAGCAGTTCTTC
TRBD1 | TRBJ1-2 | TRBV7-9 | NA | CASSPPGTGVDYGYTF | TGTGCCAGCAGCCCACCGGGGACAGGGGTCGACTATGGCTACACCTTC
TRBD2 | TRBJ2-3 | TRBV20-1 | NA | CSARTSGRRYGGTQYF | TGCAGTGCTAGGACTAGCGGGAGGCGTTATGGCGGTACGCAGTATTTT
NA | TRBJ1-1 | TRBV12-3/TRBV12-4 | NA | CASDRGVQDEAFF | TGTGCCAGCGACCGGGGCGTACAAGATGAAGCTTTCTTT